The text below deals with one T cell receptor beta chain. The antigen it binds to is not known. Within one base of it there is no much larger clone, and no base qualities were kept. The data derive from a study of shared clonotypes between healthy human individuals (dated by TCRdb to 2018 to 2020). With respect to the entire study: The cohort comprised two women and three men aged 18 to 49 years. Blood TCR repertoires of about five healthy adults were deeply sequenced to estimate repertoire size and the extent of clonotype sharing between individuals. Different laboratories and diverse techniques were used to prepare libraries and sequence TCR repertoires, to increase sequencing depth and limit assay-specific biases. Leukapheresis yielded between about 0.94 and 8.9 billion PBMCs per donor.

Donors were healthy HIV-negative adults with no recently reported acute infections or vaccinations. Every donor was a Caucasian adult residing in Nashville, Tennessee, USA. In the unsorted samples, 90 million or so PBMCs were counted, and genomic DNA was extracted using the QIAamp DNA Blood Mini kit. After blood collection by leukapheresis, PBMCs were isolated using Ficoll-Histopaque density gradient centrifugation and then cryopreserved in the vapor phase of liquid nitrogen. Using the deep immunoSEQ assay, multiplex PCR amplified TCR CDR3 regions from genomic DNA. Genomic DNA extracted from each cell subset was distributed evenly over all wells of several immunoSEQ 96-well plates, and each plate served as one replicate. Each replicate PCR for unsorted PBMC received about 0.3 ug genomic DNA, equal to tens of thousands of T cell genomes. Unsorted PBMC genomic DNA was sequenced across ten immunoSEQ deep assay plates. Purified libraries were measured with a Qubit 3.0 fluorometer, size-checked on a Bioanalyzer 2100, and measured again with the KAPA Library Quantification kit. A separate single-read 150-cycle Illumina NextSeq 550 flow cell was used to sequence each immunoSEQ 96-well plate. In the paper's pipeline: Because only junctional sequences without quality scores were contained in the immunoSEQ output, filtering matching that applied to full-length reads could not be performed. To assign V/J genes and CDR3, sequences were annotated using PyIR, a Python wrapper for IgBLAST v1.9, with IMGT germline references. Any read was removed if the V/J assignment was weak (E-value above 1e-6), the CDR3 was missing, or the read contained stop codons, out-of-frame junctions, or ambiguous translated residues. V3J clonotypes were defined as sequences sharing an identical inferred V gene, J gene, and CDR3 amino acid sequence. Percentage overlap between repertoires was calculated by dividing the number of shared unique clonotypes by the size of the smaller repertoire. RTK rarefaction, the Chao1 estimator, and Recon v2.1 estimates of unobserved clonotypes were used to assess repertoire richness. TCRdb took over this immuneACCESS table, retaining in-frame rearrangements with V and J assigned. Such tables are incomplete; in checked studies, under half of the missing clones stem from an unresolved V gene, and the remainder is unexplained. That table is the source of V, J and clone size, and D and trimming were worked out from the DNA. The sample table shows about 490,000 clones, and almost 80% are seen once. The ten largest clones capture around 11% of the sample.

From V the trimming removes 4 bases and from J it removes 6 bases, while the gene matches leave 4 bases of the junction unaccounted for. CDR1 and CDR2, looked up from the germline V gene, are SQVTM and ANQGSEA. From cysteine to phenylalanine, the CDR3 is 13 amino acids long. Only CDR3 DNA is held: 39 bases, read in frame from base 1. Overall results and qualifications from the work: Based on pairwise subsampling, the degree of clonotype sharing among donors was expected to be affected by sequencing depth. Sampling was restricted to blood, and TCR repertoires in tissue are likely to differ from TCR repertoires in blood. Because the study included a small number of donors, the genetic and exposure-history diversity represented was limited.

This receptor was identified in a woman in her 40s in good health. Some clones in this sample may be carry-over from other donors' samples. The sequence is built from TRBV29-1 and TRBJ2-1, with 9 bases in between that match TRBD2. Sequenced input: PBMCs. The nucleotide sequence is TGCAGCGTTGCAGCGGGAGGAAGCAATGAGCAGTTCTTC. Translation gives CSVAAGGSNEQFF.